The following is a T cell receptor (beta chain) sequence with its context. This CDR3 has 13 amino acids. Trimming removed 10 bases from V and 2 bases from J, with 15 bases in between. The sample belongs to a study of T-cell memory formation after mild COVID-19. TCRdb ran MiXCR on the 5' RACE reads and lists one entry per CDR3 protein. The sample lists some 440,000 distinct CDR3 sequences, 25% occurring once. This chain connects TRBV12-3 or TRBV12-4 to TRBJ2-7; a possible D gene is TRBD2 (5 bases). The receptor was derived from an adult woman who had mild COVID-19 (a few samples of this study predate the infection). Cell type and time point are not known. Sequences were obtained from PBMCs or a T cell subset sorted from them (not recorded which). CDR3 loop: CATGLSGPYEQYF. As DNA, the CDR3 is TGTGCCACCGGACTGAGCGGCCCCTACGAGCAGTACTTC.